This T cell receptor (beta chain) was retrieved from a study of blood T cell repertoires in COVID-19. Turning to the study itself: Researchers got acute and convalescent COVID-19 samples from the United States, Italy and Spain.

Original data processing: Estimation of nucleated cell counts relied on the amplification of reference gene primers. TCRdb's table, derived via immunoSEQ multiplex PCR, lists solely in-frame clones and lacks some. V and J calls and clone size are as listed in that table; D and trimming were resolved from the DNA. The sample records a few hundred thousand clones, roughly nine tenths being singletons. Recruitment covered about two dozen US areas and drew participants whose ages spanned roughly 18 to 89 years. The CDR3 loop spans 13 amino acids. The V segment lost 6 bases and the J segment 4 bases; nucleotides outside the gene matches: 4. Per the germline V gene, CDR1 is MNHEY and CDR2 is SMNVEV (reference sequence).

The sample taken for sequencing was PBMCs or T cells enriched from blood (not recorded which). This clonotype was obtained from a man between 18 and 29 years old who had recovered from COVID-19. The genes are TRBV27 and TRBJ1-2, with 8 positions matching TRBD1. The CDR3 protein is CASSPDRGYGYTF. In DNA form, the CDR3 reads TGTGCCAGCAGCCCCGACAGGGGCTATGGCTACACCTTC.